The 15 T cell receptor beta chains presented below share a single source sample, sequenced in a study of graft-versus-host responses after intestinal transplantation. Data came from immunoSEQ multiplex PCR; TCRdb stores just in-frame clones and leaves some out. Of about 86,000 clones listed, over 80% are singletons. Their target antigens are unknown. The sample here was unstimulated CD8+ T cells sorted from spleen or lymph node cells, taken before intestinal transplant. The receptors here all came from a human donor who received an intestinal transplant.

In this sample, this clone turned up a few times. This chain uses TRBV5-5 with TRBJ1-6, with a possible D match to TRBD1 (6 bases). V shed 4 bases and J shed 7 bases, with 15 bases lying between them. Germline V lookup: CDR1 SGHKS, CDR2 YYEKEE (reference sequence). The CDR3 length is 15 residues. CDR3 amino acids: CASSMRWDTNSPLHF. The CDR3, as DNA: TGTGCCAGCAGCATGAGATGGGACACCAATTCACCCCTCCACTTT.

A note on this clone: A junction boundary mismatches the germline segment, possibly from a read error. The chain carries TRBV15 and TRBJ1-5, with D perhaps TRBD1 (5 bases). This CDR3 comprises 14 residues. The germline V gene has CDR1 LNHNV and CDR2 YYDKDF (reference sequence). The chain's CDR3 is CATSGDSASQPQHF. CDR3 nucleotide sequence: TGTGCCACCAGCGGAGACAGTGCTTCTCAGCCCCAGCATTTT.

The chain joins TRBV6-6 to TRBJ2-3, with 9 bases identical to TRBD2. The V gene's germline CDR1 is MNHNY and CDR2 SVGAGI (reference sequence). The CDR3 totals 16 residues. Germline trimming cut 2 bases from V and 6 bases from J; bases unmatched to any gene: 9. CDR3 DNA sequence: TGTGCCAGCAGTTACGGAACTAGCGGGTGGGTTGATACGCAGTATTTT. Translating it yields CASSYGTSGWVDTQYF.

The V call is TRBV10-2, the J call TRBJ2-5, with TRBD2 matching 7 bases. The CDR3 totals 15 residues. Unmatched junction bases numbered 13, after V lost 7 bases and J lost 5 bases. The germline CDR1 and CDR2 sequences are WSHSY and SAAADI. The CDR3 here is CASTPYGGTAETQYF. Written as DNA, the CDR3 is TGCGCCAGCACTCCTTACGGGGGGACGGCGGAGACCCAGTACTTC.

A word on this clone: Other DNA sequences in this specimen translate into the identical CDR3. CDR3 nucleotide sequence: TGTGCCAGCAAACTCCCCCGCGGGGGGGCGGGCACCGGGGAGCTGTTTTTT. It is translated as CASKLPRGGAGTGELFF. The gene calls are TRBV2 and TRBJ2-2; 9 bases line up with TRBD2. V was clipped by 7 bases and J by 4 bases; unmatched bases: 13. The CDR3 extends over 17 amino acids. Germline assignment: CDR1 SNHLY and CDR2 FYNNEI.

This chain links TRBV10-3 with TRBJ2-7; 7 bases match TRBD2. This CDR3 has 11 amino acids. Germline loops: CDR1 ENHRY, CDR2 SYGVKD. The V and J ends lost 10 bases and 5 bases, in that order; junction bases with no gene match: 5. CDR3 loop: CATGAGHEQYF. CDR3 nucleotides: TGTGCCACTGGAGCGGGACACGAGCAGTACTTC.

J is TRBJ1-5 and V is TRBV27, with TRBD1 matching 8 bases. Germline CDR1 and CDR2: MNHEY and SMNVEV (reference sequence). V was clipped by 7 bases and J by 4 bases; unmatched bases: 3. The CDR3 has 13 residues. The CDR3 loop is CASTRGLNQPQHF. CDR3 sequence (DNA): TGTGCCAGCACCAGGGGGCTGAATCAGCCCCAGCATTTT.

In DNA, the CDR3 is TGTGCCAGCAGGCAGCGCGGTGTACCCTACGAGCAGTACTTC. Translating gives CASRQRGVPYEQYF. The genes are TRBV5-8 and TRBJ2-7; unclear D gene. Looked up from germline, CDR1 is SGHTS and CDR2 is YDEGEE. This CDR3 comprises 14 residues. Trimming took off 5 bases at V and 2 bases at J, with 14 bases between the two ends.

The gene calls are TRBV6-6 and TRBJ2-7, with 10 bases fitting TRBD2. After removal of 0 bases from V and 4 bases from J, the junction contained 3 bases not matched to a gene. The CDR3 contains 15 residues. Germline V gene data show CDR1 as MNHNY and CDR2 as SVGAGI (reference sequence). The CDR3 sequence: CASSYSLAGVYEQYF. CDR3 DNA: TGTGCCAGCAGTTACTCGCTAGCGGGAGTGTACGAGCAGTACTTC.

V is TRBV6-5 and J is TRBJ2-7; D remains ambiguous. This CDR3 spans 13 amino acids. The V gene lost 6 bases and the J gene lost 1 base, with 10 bases spanning the gap. Germline CDR1 reads MNHEY; CDR2 reads SVGAGI. CDR3 DNA sequence: TGTGCCAGCAGGATTTTAAGGTCCTACGAGCAGTACTTC. Translation gives CASRILRSYEQYF.

The genes are TRBV5-4 and TRBJ1-2; D is unclear. The V gene's germline CDR1 is SGHNT and CDR2 YYREEE (reference sequence). The length of the CDR3 is 12 residues. With 3 bases removed from V and 6 bases from J, the gap between germline ends came to 9 bases. The CDR3 DNA is TGTGCCAGCAGCTCTGCTGTTCATGGCTACACCTTC. Translating gives CASSSAVHGYTF.

The gene calls are TRBV27 and TRBJ2-5, with TRBD2 identical over 7 bases. The end of the DNA aligns better with TRBJ2-7, so the J call may be wrong. This CDR3 spans 14 amino acids. The V gene's germline CDR1 is MNHEY and CDR2 SMNVEV (reference sequence). The DNA of the CDR3 is TGTGCCAGCAGTGTCTTACAGCGGGGCTACGAGCAGTACTTC. Translation: CASSVLQRGYEQYF.

In the case of this clone: The junction departs from the called germline gene at one end, perhaps through a read error. V gene TRBV4-1 combines with J gene TRBJ2-1, with D tentatively TRBD2 (5 bases). The CDR3 extends over 15 amino acids. From germline, CDR1 is MGHRA and CDR2 YSYEKL. The CDR3 region is CASSPRTGKYNEQFF. CDR3 nucleotides: TGTGCCAGCAGCCCAAGGACGGGGAAATACAATGAGCAGTTCTTC.

This chain joins TRBV19 and TRBJ1-5; D perhaps matches TRBD1 (5 bases). V lost 4 bases to trimming and J lost 0 bases, with 7 bases between them. This CDR3 contains 14 residues. Germline V CDR1 and CDR2: LNHDA, SQIVND (reference sequence). The chain's CDR3 is CASSTTDSNQPQHF. DNA for the CDR3: TGTGCCAGTAGTACGACAGATAGCAATCAGCCCCAGCATTTT.

This clone appeared a few times. The J gene is TRBJ1-1, the V gene TRBV21-1; no check of the table's D call, TRBD1, against the DNA was made. TRBV21-1 is given as a pseudogene. The CDR3 length is 18 residues. This CDR3 reads CASSPMGRDRAFKAEAFF. The CDR3 coding sequence is TGTGCCAGCAGCCCAATGGGTCGGGACAGGGCTTTCAAGGCTGAAGCTTTCTTT.